This T cell receptor beta chain was captured in a study of cytomegalovirus exposure and HLA in healthy donors. Assay used: immunoSEQ multiplex PCR; TCRdb lists only in-frame clones, some missing. The table lists more than 150,000 clones, approximately 84% of them singletons, with roughly 2.8% in the top ten. The germline V and J ends were trimmed by 0 bases and 1 base, with 10 bases remaining between them. CDR3 size: 15 residues. Germline-derived CDR1 and CDR2 are LGHNA and YNFKEQ. Material for sequencing was PBMCs. The chain couples TRBV4-2 to TRBJ2-7; D not resolved. The sequence derives from a woman aged 18-35 years in good health and CMV-seropositive. The CDR3 here is CASSQEVGGSYEQYF. DNA for the CDR3: TGTGCCAGCAGCCAAGAAGTCGGCGGATCCTACGAGCAGTACTTC.